This T cell receptor (beta chain) is drawn from a study of T cells in Graves' hyperthyroidism and ophthalmopathy. As for the study in general: Peripheral blood sampling occurred at initial diagnosis, before any treatment. Study outcomes and limitations: A model of 13 V-J features distinguished ophthalmopathy from stable hyperthyroidism.

As to this clonotype: Its specificity is unknown.

The CDR3 is 15 amino acids. V gave up 10 bases and J gave up 0 bases, with 16 bases separating them. Germline V lookup: CDR1 WNHNN, CDR2 SYGVQD (reference sequence). Researchers amplified the TCR beta CDR3 regions from RNA transcripts. The TCR CDR3 first-round RT-PCR relied on the HTBI primer set. TCRdb re-called the multiplex PCR reads through MiXCR, storing one row per CDR3 protein. Seen here are about 420,000 distinct CDR3 sequences, approximately 15% observed once, and the top ten hold roughly 4.8%. Sequenced: blood. This clonotype was sampled from a woman aged 18-29 years with Graves' hyperthyroidism. The V call is TRBV10-1, the J call TRBJ2-1; D gene uncertain. CDR3 sequence: CATVLIQSSYNEQFF. The CDR3 DNA is TGCGCCACCGTCTTAATACAGAGCTCCTACAATGAGCAGTTCTTC.